A single sample gave rise to the 21 T cell receptor beta chains below, sequenced in a study of OX40 agonist ivuxolimab in advanced cancers. The protocol was immunoSEQ multiplex PCR, while the TCRdb copy is restricted to in-frame clones and leaves out a portion. The table lists roughly 100,000 clones, 90% of them singletons. This sample comprised CD4+ or CD8+ T cells sorted from blood, obtained in a trial of the OX40 agonist ivuxolimab. Every receptor here comes from an adult with an advanced solid tumor such as melanoma, head and neck, liver or kidney cancer.

V and J are TRBV11-2 and TRBJ2-5; D not certain. Germline assignment: CDR1 SGHAT and CDR2 FQNNGV. Trimming took off 5 bases at V and 5 bases at J, with 12 bases between the two ends. The CDR3 loop spans 13 amino acids. The CDR3 reads CASSADQRETQYF. CDR3 in DNA: TGTGCCAGCAGCGCGGACCAGAGGGAGACCCAGTACTTC.

The CDR3 loop is CASSATSGVTDTQYF. The CDR3 DNA sequence: TGTGCCAGCAGCGCGACTAGCGGGGTAACAGATACGCAGTATTTT. The V call is TRBV9, the J call TRBJ2-3; TRBD2 matches at 11 bases. Germline loops: CDR1 SGDLS, CDR2 YYNGEE. V shed 3 bases, J shed 3 bases, and the junction held 3 bases outside the gene matches. CDR3 length: 15 residues.

The rearrangement uses TRBV5-5 and TRBJ2-7; D not certain. Germline V gene lookup returns CDR1 SGHKS and CDR2 YYEKEE (reference sequence). V lost 4 bases, J lost 3 bases, and 11 bases lay in between. The CDR3 runs 13 residues. CDR3 sequence (DNA): TGTGCCAGCAGCCCCCCCGATAGCTACGAGCAGTACTTC. Amino acids: CASSPPDSYEQYF.

The rearrangement uses TRBV18 and TRBJ1-5; possibly TRBD1 for D (5 bases). V gave up 3 bases and J gave up 3 bases, with 12 bases separating them. Per the germline V gene, CDR1 is KGHSH and CDR2 is LQKENI. This CDR3 comprises 15 residues. CDR3 in DNA: TGTGCCAGCTCACCCAGTGGGGGTTCCAATCAGCCCCAGCATTTT. Encoded protein: CASSPSGGSNQPQHF.

J is TRBJ1-2 and V is TRBV2, with unresolved D. From germline, CDR1 is SNHLY and CDR2 FYNNEI. Trimming pared 0 bases from V and 2 bases from J, leaving 10 bases between. The CDR3 totals 15 residues. The CDR3, as DNA: TGTGCCAGCAGTGAAGCCAGTTCCAGAAACTATGGCTACACCTTC. Residues: CASSEASSRNYGYTF.

The chain uses TRBV7-2 and TRBJ1-2, with D perhaps TRBD1 (5 bases). Between the trimmed V and J ends, which lost 4 bases and 6 bases, there was a span of 6 bases. The CDR3 is 11 amino acids. The germline gives CDR1 SGHTA, CDR2 FQGNSA. CDR3 sequence: CASSSRDGYTF. The CDR3, as DNA: TGTGCCAGCAGCTCCAGGGATGGCTACACCTTC. The variable domain in full, completed from reference TRBV7-2 and TRBJ1-2, reads GAGVSQSPSNKVTEKGKDVELRCDPISGHTALYWYRQSLGQGLEFLIYFQGNSAPDKSGLPSDRFSAERTGGSVSTLTIQRTQQEDSAVYLCASSSRDGYTFGSGTRLTVV.

This clone was seen once. This chain joins TRBV20-1 and TRBJ2-1; 8 bases line up with TRBD1. Germline V gene lookup returns CDR1 DFQATT and CDR2 SNEGSKA (reference sequence). V shed 3 bases and J 10 bases; nucleotides not matched to a gene: 2. The CDR3 extends over 11 amino acids. CDR3 sequence reads: CSARGTGEQFF. As DNA, the CDR3 is TGCAGTGCTAGGGGGACAGGAGAGCAGTTCTTC.

The chain combines TRBV6-1 with TRBJ2-7; TRBD1 is a possible D gene (5 bases). The CDR3 sequence is 12 residues long. Germline loops: CDR1 MNHNS, CDR2 SASEGT. V lost 6 bases to trimming and J lost 7 bases, with 13 bases between them. The CDR3 loop reads CASRIGAGEQYF. DNA of the CDR3: TGTGCCAGCAGAATTGGGGCAGGGGAGCAGTACTTC.

The chain uses TRBV28 and TRBJ1-1, with D maybe TRBD1 (6 bases). The CDR3 contains 11 residues. Germline V gene data show CDR1 as MDHEN and CDR2 as SYDVKM. Trimming removed 6 bases at V and 11 bases at J, with 13 bases between. The CDR3 DNA is TGTGCCAGCAGCTTCTGGGGACACGCTTTCTTT. It yields the protein CASSFWGHAFF.

This chain joins TRBV28 and TRBJ2-3; D gene unclear. V lost 6 bases and J lost 0, with 7 bases in between. CDR3 size: 13 residues. Germline V gene lookup returns CDR1 MDHEN and CDR2 SYDVKM. The CDR3 DNA is TGTGCCAGCAGGTTGGCTAGCACAGATACGCAGTATTTT. Its translation is CASRLASTDTQYF. The full variable domain, its missing parts supplied by reference TRBV28 and TRBJ2-3, is DVKVTQSSRYLVKRTGEKVFLECVQDMDHENMFWYRQDPGLGLRLIYFSYDVKMKEKGDIPEGYSVSREKKERFSLILESASTNQTSMYLCASRLASTDTQYFGPGTRLTVL.

The chain couples TRBV11-2 to TRBJ2-7, with D tentatively TRBD2 (6 bases). V lost 3 bases and J lost 0, with 15 bases in between. The CDR3 has 16 residues. CDR1 is SGHAT, CDR2 FQNNGV, per germline. The CDR3: CASSLGGGPVSYEQYF. The CDR3 DNA reads as TGTGCCAGCAGCTTGGGGGGTGGCCCCGTCTCCTACGAGCAGTACTTC.

The CDR3 sequence is CASRMTGVGDQETQYF. As DNA, the CDR3 is TGTGCCAGCAGGATGACGGGGGTTGGGGACCAAGAGACCCAGTACTTC. The rearrangement uses TRBV7-2 and TRBJ2-5; TRBD2 is a possible D gene (6 bases). The V and J ends lost 6 bases and 0 bases respectively, with 17 bases between them. This CDR3 is built from 16 residues. Germline assignment: CDR1 SGHTA and CDR2 FQGNSA.

The chain joins TRBV27 to TRBJ2-7; 9 bases are shared with TRBD1. Germline CDR1 and CDR2: MNHEY and SMNVEV (reference sequence). The length of the CDR3 is 15 residues. Trimming took 5 bases from V and 6 from J; bases not matched to a gene: 11. The CDR3 loop is CASSPTGQGFSEQYF. DNA of the CDR3: TGTGCCAGCAGTCCCACCGGACAGGGGTTTTCCGAGCAGTACTTC.

The chain carries TRBV5-5 and TRBJ1-5; D remains ambiguous. Trimming stripped 0 bases from V and 1 base from J, with 5 bases between. Germline V gene data show CDR1 as SGHKS and CDR2 as YYEKEE (reference sequence). CDR3 size: 14 residues. CDR3 residues: CASSLDLSNQPQHF. The CDR3 coding sequence is TGTGCCAGCAGCTTGGATTTAAGCAATCAGCCCCAGCATTTT.

The genes are TRBV6-5 and TRBJ2-1; the D is unclear. Germline CDR1 is MNHEY and CDR2 is SVGAGI. V was pared by 3 bases and J by 1 base, with 13 bases between. The CDR3 sequence is 16 residues long. CDR3 region: CASSYGWVRSYNEQFF. The CDR3 DNA reads as TGTGCCAGCAGTTATGGGTGGGTTAGGTCCTACAATGAGCAGTTCTTC.

The rearrangement uses TRBV28 and TRBJ2-1; D is uncertain. V shed 3 bases and J shed 4 bases, with 10 bases lying between them. The CDR3 covers 14 residues. CDR1 is MDHEN and CDR2 is SYDVKM in the germline V gene. In DNA, the CDR3 is TGTGCCAGCAGTTTGTACCAAATATACAATGAGCAGTTCTTC. Translation gives CASSLYQIYNEQFF.

The chain uses TRBV10-1 and TRBJ2-3; D not resolved. The CDR3 loop spans 13 amino acids. V lost 0 bases to trimming and J lost 6 bases, with 7 bases between them. Looked up from germline, CDR1 is WNHNN and CDR2 is SYGVQD (reference sequence). The CDR3 sequence: CASSESSGDTQYF. The CDR3 region has the DNA TGCGCCAGCAGTGAGTCCAGTGGCGATACGCAGTATTTT.

The V call is TRBV6-6, the J call TRBJ1-2, with TRBD1 identical over 7 bases. This CDR3 contains 13 residues. CDR1 MNHNY and CDR2 SVGAGI come from the germline V gene (reference sequence). With V trimmed by 0 bases and J by 8 bases, 3 bases remained unmatched. The CDR3 bases are TGTGCCAGCAGTTACTCGACAGGGCGAGGCTACACCTTC. It yields the protein CASSYSTGRGYTF.

The CDR3 region is CASSSGGYYEQYF. CDR3 coding DNA: TGTGCCAGCAGCTCAGGAGGGTACTACGAGCAGTACTTC. The chain uses TRBV5-6 and TRBJ2-7; tentative D call: TRBD2 (6 bases). This CDR3 region has 13 residues. V lost 3 bases and J lost 3, with 10 bases in between. In germline, CDR1 is SGHDT, CDR2 YYEEEE.

The chain joins TRBV6-6 to TRBJ1-2, with D possibly matching TRBD1 (5 bases). The V and J ends lost 5 bases and 5 bases respectively, with 12 bases between them. This CDR3 has 13 amino acids. In germline, CDR1 is MNHNY, CDR2 SVGAGI (reference sequence). CDR3 nucleotide sequence: TGTGCCAGCAGTCCCGGGACGGTTTATGGCTACACCTTC. Translated, it gives CASSPGTVYGYTF.

V and J are TRBV21-1 and TRBJ1-5. TRBV21-1 is deemed a pseudogene. This CDR3 is built from 17 residues. CDR3 sequence: CASSKAGQESNNQPQHF. CDR3 DNA sequence: TGTGCCAGCAGCAAAGCCGGGCAGGAGAGTAACAATCAGCCCCAGCATTTT.